Listed below are T cell receptor beta chains from one sample, sequenced in a study of technical replicates of blood from several donors. The repertoire was sequenced with immunoSEQ multiplex PCR; TCRdb's copy has only in-frame clones and lacks some. The repertoire holds tens of thousands of clones, with 85% to 95% as singletons. Sequences were obtained from T cells isolated from PBMCs. The receptors stem from a human donor in good health. CDR3s include the opening cysteine and the closing phenylalanine or tryptophan. D genes are given only for firm matches. The listing skips clone size in some rows; elsewhere it reads once, few, many or a size class.

j_gene,abundance,d_gene,v_gene,CDR3aa,CDR3nt
TRBJ1-4,NA,NA,TRBV2,CASSVRRTNEKLFF,TGTGCCAGCAGTGTAAGGCGGACTAATGAAAAACTGTTTTTT
TRBJ2-5,once,TRBD2,TRBV27,CASSLLAGETQYF,TGTGCCAGCAGTTTGCTAGCGGGAGAGACCCAGTACTTC
TRBJ2-2,NA,TRBD2,TRBV6-5,CASSVGGANTGELFF,TGTGCCAGCAGTGTGGGGGGGGCGAACACCGGGGAGCTGTTTTTT
TRBJ1-5,NA,NA,TRBV21-1,CASSKEGTGATRYQPQHF,TGTGCCAGCAGCAAGGAAGGGACAGGGGCAACCAGGTATCAGCCCCAGCATTTT
TRBJ1-3,once,NA,TRBV30,CAWSVGGDRTIYF,TGTGCCTGGAGTGTAGGGGGGGATCGCACCATATATTTT
TRBJ2-5,NA,TRBD2,TRBV30,CAWTRGGSETQYF,TGTGCCTGGACGCGGGGGGGCTCGGAGACCCAGTACTTC
TRBJ2-1,NA,TRBD2,TRBV19,CASSMGGVQGRNEQFF,TGTGCCAGTAGTATGGGGGGGGTGCAGGGCCGGAATGAGCAGTTCTTC
TRBJ1-1,NA,NA,TRBV10-3,CATCGGAGTEAFF,TGTGCCACCTGTGGGGGGGCAGGGACTGAAGCTTTCTTT
TRBJ1-1,NA,TRBD1,TRBV9,CASSATGKTEAFF,TGTGCCAGCAGCGCGACAGGGAAAACTGAAGCTTTCTTT
TRBJ2-2,NA,NA,TRBV4-1,CASSLIGGLNTGELFF,TGCGCCAGCAGCCTTATAGGCGGGCTAAACACCGGGGAGCTGTTTTTT
TRBJ1-1,once,NA,TRBV30,CALTLGNTEAFF,TGTGCCTTGACTCTTGGGAACACTGAAGCTTTCTTT
TRBJ2-1,NA,TRBD2,TRBV6-6,CASTHLAGGLFNEQFF,TGTGCCAGCACCCATCTAGCGGGGGGCCTTTTTAATGAGCAGTTCTTC
TRBJ2-1,NA,TRBD2,TRBV2,CASREISGGAYNEQFF,TGTGCCAGCAGGGAGATAAGCGGGGGGGCTTACAATGAGCAGTTCTTC
TRBJ2-7,NA,TRBD1,TRBV29-1,CSVGAGQGSYEQYF,TGCAGCGTTGGGGCCGGACAGGGTTCCTACGAGCAGTACTTC
TRBJ1-5,NA,TRBD1,TRBV5-1,CASSLAGTGGETQHF,TGCGCCAGCAGCTTGGCAGGGACAGGGGGCGAGACCCAGCATTTT
TRBJ2-7,NA,TRBD2,TRBV10-3,CAINKGGSYEQYF,TGTGCCATCAACAAGGGCGGGAGCTACGAGCAGTACTTC
TRBJ2-2,NA,TRBD1,TRBV9,CASAGQGVAGELFF,TGTGCCAGCGCGGGACAGGGGGTTGCCGGGGAGCTGTTTTTT
TRBJ2-1,NA,NA,TRBV10-1,CASSDDQGSEQFF,TGCGCCAGCAGTGATGATCAGGGTAGTGAGCAGTTCTTC
TRBJ2-3,once,NA,TRBV2,CASIIDFGADTQYF,TGTGCCAGCATAATAGATTTTGGTGCAGATACGCAGTATTTT
TRBJ1-2,NA,NA,TRBV19,CASSTPGGYTF,TGTGCCAGTAGTACGCCGGGTGGCTACACCTTC
TRBJ2-7,NA,NA,TRBV29-1,CSVGRLASYEQYF,TGCAGCGTTGGCCGGCTAGCATCCTACGAGCAGTACTTC
TRBJ1-5,NA,NA,TRBV25-1,CASSEGFGRKPQHF,TGTGCCAGCAGTGAAGGTTTTGGCCGTAAGCCCCAGCATTTT
TRBJ2-1,NA,TRBD2,TRBV19,CASSILGGRSYNEQFF,TGTGCCAGTAGTATATTGGGCGGGAGATCCTACAATGAGCAGTTCTTC
TRBJ2-7,NA,TRBD1,TRBV19,CASSTQHRGTSYEQYF,TGTGCCAGTAGTACCCAGCACAGGGGAACATCCTACGAGCAGTACTTC
TRBJ1-5,NA,NA,TRBV9,CASSAGFNQPQHF,TGTGCCAGCAGCGCTGGCTTTAATCAGCCCCAGCATTTT
TRBJ2-7,NA,NA,TRBV7-5,CVRSLVFGEGYEQYF,TGTGTCAGAAGCTTAGTGTTCGGGGAGGGCTACGAGCAGTACTTC
TRBJ2-1,NA,TRBD1,TRBV5-1,CASSLAVWTGYNEQFF,TGCGCCAGCAGCTTGGCGGTTTGGACAGGTTACAATGAGCAGTTCTTC
TRBJ2-5,once,TRBD1,TRBV6-5,CASYGGQGVGETQYF,TGTGCCAGTTACGGGGGACAGGGGGTAGGAGAGACCCAGTACTTC
TRBJ1-1,NA,NA,TRBV7-9,CASSLQGNTEAFF,TGTGCCAGCAGCTTGCAGGGGAACACTGAAGCTTTCTTT
TRBJ1-1,NA,TRBD1,TRBV6-1,CASSIQGARGGEAFF,TGTGCCAGCAGCATACAGGGGGCCCGGGGAGGTGAAGCTTTCTTT
TRBJ2-7,NA,NA,TRBV7-9,CASSYNYEQYF,TGTGCCAGCAGCTACAACTACGAGCAGTACTTC
TRBJ2-7,once,NA,TRBV27,CASRLIDSYEQYF,TGTGCCAGCAGACTAATAGACTCCTACGAGCAGTACTTC
TRBJ2-1,NA,TRBD2,TRBV14,CASSQGRAGGNEQFF,TGTGCCAGCAGCCAAGGTCGGGCGGGAGGCAATGAGCAGTTCTTC
TRBJ2-1,NA,TRBD2,TRBV4-1,CASGGTSGNPTYNEQFF,TGCGCCAGCGGTGGGACTAGCGGCAATCCCACCTACAATGAGCAGTTCTTC
TRBJ2-1,NA,TRBD2,TRBV2,CASSQTSGGDNEQFF,TGTGCCAGCAGTCAGACTAGCGGGGGGGACAATGAGCAGTTCTTC
TRBJ2-3,NA,NA,TRBV5-6,CASTLRDTQYF,TGTGCCAGCACCCTTAGAGATACGCAGTATTTT
TRBJ2-7,NA,TRBD2,TRBV14,CASSQERWLAGVNEQYF,TGTGCCAGCAGCCAAGAAAGGTGGCTAGCGGGAGTCAACGAGCAGTACTTC
TRBJ2-5,NA,TRBD2,TRBV5-1,CASSRAGTRDETQYF,TGCGCCAGCAGCAGAGCCGGGACTAGGGACGAGACCCAGTACTTC
TRBJ2-3,NA,NA,TRBV7-9,CASSPARRENTDTQYF,TGTGCCAGCAGCCCAGCCCGACGGGAGAATACAGATACGCAGTATTTT
TRBJ2-1,NA,TRBD2,TRBV7-6,CASSPGLAGSFYNEQFF,TGTGCCAGCAGCCCAGGACTAGCGGGATCGTTTTACAATGAGCAGTTCTTC
TRBJ1-5,NA,NA,TRBV6-5,CASRLGEGGQPQHF,TGTGCCAGCAGACTAGGGGAAGGGGGACAGCCCCAGCATTTT
TRBJ1-1,few,TRBD1,TRBV5-1,CASSQGQGYTEAFF,TGCGCCAGCAGCCAGGGACAGGGCTACACTGAAGCTTTCTTT
TRBJ2-3,NA,TRBD1,TRBV6-5,CASKDRGRSTDTQYF,TGTGCCAGCAAAGACAGGGGCCGGAGCACAGATACGCAGTATTTT
TRBJ2-7,NA,NA,TRBV27,CASSLSAEGISYEQYF,TGTGCCAGCAGTTTATCGGCGGAGGGGATCTCCTACGAGCAGTACTTC
TRBJ1-2,NA,TRBD1,TRBV6-6,CASSYLMGTVTDGYTF,TGTGCCAGCAGTTATCTTATGGGGACAGTTACTGATGGCTACACCTTC
TRBJ1-2,NA,NA,TRBV2,CASSEEHLNYGYTF,TGTGCCAGCAGTGAAGAACACCTCAACTATGGCTACACCTTC
TRBJ2-3,NA,TRBD2,TRBV30,CAWSVRMLADTDTQYF,TGTGCCTGGAGTGTACGCATGCTAGCGGACACAGATACGCAGTATTTT
TRBJ2-7,once,NA,TRBV29-1,CSVSGRGEQYF,TGCAGCGTTTCCGGACGCGGGGAGCAGTACTTC
TRBJ2-3,NA,NA,TRBV4-1,CASSATRELSDTQYF,TGCGCCAGCAGTGCGACTAGAGAGTTGTCAGATACGCAGTATTTT
TRBJ2-5,NA,NA,TRBV5-1,CASSLAAGWRETQYF,TGCGCCAGCAGCTTGGCCGCGGGGTGGAGGGAGACCCAGTACTTC
TRBJ2-7,NA,TRBD1,TRBV2,CASSIQGDYEQYF,TGTGCCAGCAGTATACAGGGGGACTACGAGCAGTACTTC
TRBJ1-5,NA,NA,TRBV28,CASIPGDSNQPQHF,TGTGCCAGCATTCCAGGGGATAGCAATCAGCCCCAGCATTTT
TRBJ1-6,NA,NA,TRBV6-6,CASSYSSTVRSSPLHF,TGTGCCAGCAGTTACTCTTCGACAGTTCGTAGTTCACCCCTCCACTTT
TRBJ2-5,NA,TRBD2,TRBV4-1,CASSPGLAFGETQYF,TGCGCCAGCTCTCCGGGACTAGCGTTCGGGGAGACCCAGTACTTC
TRBJ1-1,NA,NA,TRBV7-8,CASSLGRMVMNTEAFF,TGTGCCAGCAGCTTAGGTAGAATGGTCATGAACACTGAAGCTTTCTTT
TRBJ2-1,NA,NA,TRBV7-3,CASSSPGKGGNEQFF,TGTGCCAGCAGCTCTCCCGGAAAAGGGGGCAATGAGCAGTTCTTC
TRBJ2-1,few,NA,TRBV5-4,CASSLDRTTYNEQFF,TGTGCCAGCAGCTTGGACAGGACTACATACAATGAGCAGTTCTTC